The subject of this entry is one TCR beta chain. Its antigen is currently unknown. Germline CDR1 is MDHEN and CDR2 is SYDVKM. V lost 2 bases, J lost 7 bases, and 6 bases lay in between. This CDR3 is 12 amino acids long. The repertoire was sequenced with immunoSEQ multiplex PCR; TCRdb's copy has only in-frame clones and lacks some. The sample has roughly 51,000 clones, about 88% seen once. This sample is part of a study of OX40 agonist ivuxolimab in advanced cancers. Across the study: Patients' therapy was ivuxolimab, an antibody that acts as an agonist of OX40 (CD134).

The study's findings and limits: Partly responding patients at 0.1-3.0 mg/kg showed some of the smallest clonal expansion. CD8+ T cells showed, on average, more clonal expansion than CD4+ cells. CD4+ and CD8+ blood T cells expanded clonally by week 6 at 0.1 to 3.0 mg/kg.

Material: CD4+ or CD8+ T cells sorted from blood, obtained in a trial of the OX40 agonist ivuxolimab. This TCR was sampled from an adult with an advanced solid tumor such as melanoma, head and neck, liver or kidney cancer. The gene calls are TRBV28 and TRBJ2-1; D uncertain. In nucleotides, the CDR3 is TGTGCCAGCAGTTTACCGTTTAATGAGCAGTTCTTC. Its translation: CASSLPFNEQFF.